The following is a T cell receptor beta chain sequence with its context. This clone was found once. Its cognate antigen has yet to be identified. Within one base of it there is no much larger clone, and no base qualities were kept. These data are taken from a study of blood T cell repertoires in COVID-19 (dated by TCRdb to the early 2020s). About the investigation overall: Samples from collaborators originated in the United States, Italy and Spain and spanned both the acute and convalescent phases of COVID-19. The prospective study material was composed of cDNA or gDNA derived from T cells, B-cell-depleted T cells, or PBMCs. The dataset comprised deeply sampled blood TCRbeta repertoires from subjects exposed to, actively infected with, or recovered from COVID-19. A freely available public database, intended as a resource for researchers studying the immune response to SARS-CoV-2, is where the repertoires were released. Samples were obtained from the ongoing ImmuneRACE study (first 160 participants) and from 1,254 subjects provided by 6 global collaborators. The sample metadata nearly always contained a de-identified subject ID, COVID-19 status, age in years and sex. Where available, HLA class I and class II types were obtained from metadata supplied by the sample provider rather than from assay-based typing. The paper as a whole reports these results and caveats: The amount of clinical and demographic metadata varied by source and participant and was provided uncurated.

The germline V gene yields SQVTM for CDR1 and ANQGSEA for CDR2. Taken from cysteine to phenylalanine, the CDR3 has 14 residues. Only the CDR3 DNA stays, 42 bases, in frame from base 1. V ends up 1 base short and J 0 bases short, with an unmatched junction base count of 1. Participants in the prospective study were aged roughly 18 to 100 years, lived in approximately 26 United States geographic areas, and enrolled through a virtual design. To assign participants to cohorts, the prospective study relied on clinical history that participants themselves reported in a screening survey and a study questionnaire. For ImmuneRACE Cohort 3, a participant was defined as recovered based on two consecutive negative NP/OP PCR tests, clearance by a healthcare professional, or resolution of symptoms. Mobile phlebotomists in the prospective study collected whole blood, serum and a nasopharyngeal or oropharyngeal swab from every participant. Additional blood draws and questionnaires over an approximately two-month period could optionally be provided by prospective study participants. Prospective study blood samples were shipped either frozen or at room temperature before DNA extraction.

TCRbeta CDR3 regions were amplified from genomic DNA using the immunoSEQ Assay, a bias-controlled multiplex PCR. Concerning the study's data processing: The number of nucleated cells in each sample was estimated by amplification of reference gene primers within the assay. Sequence reads were collapsed and filtered to measure the absolute abundance of every unique TCRbeta CDR3 rearrangement. For each sample, productive Simpson clonality was calculated by taking the square root of Simpson's diversity index across productive rearrangements. As stored in TCRdb, this immuneACCESS dataset retains in-frame rearrangements with V and J assigned. A fraction of the clones does not appear; measured against another copy, unresolved V genes explain less than half of the discrepancy, and the remainder lacks a known reason. The V and J calls and clone size were taken over from that table, and D and trimming were inferred from the DNA. A total of fewer than 200,000 clones appear in this sample, under 85% of them only once. The leading ten clones occupy roughly 12% of the sample.

The TCR originated in a man aged 50-60 years who had recovered from COVID-19. The sequence joins TRBV29-1 to TRBJ1-2; TRBD1 agrees with 8 junctional bases. The sequenced material came from PBMCs or T cells enriched from blood (not recorded which). The CDR3 loop reads CSVEADRANYGYTF. The DNA sequence reads TGCAGCGTTGAAGCGGACAGGGCTAACTATGGCTACACCTTC.